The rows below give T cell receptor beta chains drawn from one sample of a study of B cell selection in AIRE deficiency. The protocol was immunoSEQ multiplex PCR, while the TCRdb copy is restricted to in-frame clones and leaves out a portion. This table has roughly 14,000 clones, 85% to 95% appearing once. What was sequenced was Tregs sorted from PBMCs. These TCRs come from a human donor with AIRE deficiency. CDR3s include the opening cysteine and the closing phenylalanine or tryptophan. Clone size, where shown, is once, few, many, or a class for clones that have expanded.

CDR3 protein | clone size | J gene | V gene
CARSLVSRYRRRDTEAFF | NA | TRBJ1-1 | TRBV5-3
CASSYPTGPRSGNEQFF | NA | TRBJ2-1 | TRBV7-3
CASTRVGGNQPQHF | NA | TRBJ1-5 | TRBV6-5
CASTRKRGLATVLYF | NA | TRBJ2-7 | TRBV6-6
CASSSGLAYNEQFF | NA | TRBJ2-1 | TRBV7-7
CATSRGGGHVYEQYF | NA | TRBJ2-7 | TRBV15
CAISQQDNTEAFF | once | TRBJ1-1 | TRBV10-3
CASSSYTGELFF | NA | TRBJ2-2 | TRBV19
CASSRDRLYGNTIYF | NA | TRBJ1-3 | TRBV6-6
CASSLGTGGNEQFF | NA | TRBJ2-1 | TRBV7-6
CASSLKGQSTGELFF | NA | TRBJ2-2 | TRBV18
CAWSQGKGELFF | NA | TRBJ2-2 | TRBV30
CASSFSGSGVVGLTF | NA | TRBJ2-6 | TRBV27
CASSLVWGSQETQYF | NA | TRBJ2-5 | TRBV11-2
CASSEWGGANTEAFF | NA | TRBJ1-1 | TRBV10-2
CASSSREVGGTQYF | NA | TRBJ2-5 | TRBV6-5
CASKLAGPYEQYF | NA | TRBJ2-7 | TRBV7-9
CASSSAGGGYNEQFF | NA | TRBJ2-1 | TRBV7-2
CASSRGSGRTNEQFF | NA | TRBJ2-1 | TRBV4-3
CASSTRTANYGYTF | NA | TRBJ1-2 | TRBV6-1
CASSYSQNTEAFF | NA | TRBJ1-1 | TRBV6-6
CASSTTTNTGELFF | NA | TRBJ2-2 | TRBV6-1
CASSLGVSIAYEQYF | once | TRBJ2-7 | TRBV5-1
CASSRARGEYNEQFF | once | TRBJ2-1 | TRBV14
CASSRLSGNTIYF | NA | TRBJ1-3 | TRBV6-6
CASSLLIPDRDYGYTF | NA | TRBJ1-2 | TRBV5-4
CAINGQGGGSYGYTF | NA | TRBJ1-2 | TRBV10-3
CASSPSNEQFF | NA | TRBJ2-1 | TRBV18
CSASREYEQYF | NA | TRBJ2-7 | TRBV20-1
CASSPLAGVGEPQYF | NA | TRBJ2-5 | TRBV28
CASSRRTSGTGGGANVLTF | NA | TRBJ2-6 | TRBV7-3
CASSSLGGSAYEQYF | NA | TRBJ2-7 | TRBV11-1
CASGVSNPNEQFF | NA | TRBJ2-1 | TRBV6-6
CAISESTVSSGNTIYF | NA | TRBJ1-3 | TRBV10-3
CASSMGGNQPQHF | NA | TRBJ1-5 | TRBV28
CASRTGRHNEQLF | once | TRBJ2-1 | TRBV6-5
CASSQDWGQGYNEQFF | once | TRBJ2-1 | TRBV4-1
CASSLGPGGGYGYTF | NA | TRBJ1-2 | TRBV7-2
CASSLRGLAGEWGTDTQYF | NA | TRBJ2-3 | TRBV7-2
CAYRGPGYGYTF | NA | TRBJ1-2 | TRBV28
CASSQESRTGELFF | NA | TRBJ2-2 | TRBV4-3
CSVEGPGANVLTF | few | TRBJ2-6 | TRBV29-1
CASSTTSYNEQFF | NA | TRBJ2-1 | TRBV4-3
CASSGRGAMLSYNEQFF | NA | TRBJ2-1 | TRBV9
CASSFRHSNYGYTF | NA | TRBJ1-2 | TRBV7-9
CSARRNVGYTF | few | TRBJ1-2 | TRBV20-1
CASSLVGTGGLNYGSPLHF | once | TRBJ1-6 | TRBV28